The 20 T cell receptor beta chains presented below share a single source sample, sequenced in a study of cytomegalovirus exposure and HLA in healthy donors. TCRdb's copy holds only in-frame clones and misses some; the assay was immunoSEQ multiplex PCR. The sample consists of about 75,000 clones, over 80% of them appearing once. The source material was PBMCs. These receptors originate from a man aged 25 to 40 in good health and CMV-seronegative.

V gene TRBV2 combines with J gene TRBJ2-2; D perhaps matches TRBD1 (6 bases). Germline CDR1 reads SNHLY; CDR2 reads FYNNEI. This CDR3 comprises 14 residues. The V end was cut by 6 bases, the J end by 5 bases, with 13 bases between. CDR3 DNA sequence: TGTGCCAGCAGAGGACACAGGGAGACCGGGGAGCTGTTTTTT. It codes for CASRGHRETGELFF.

The chain joins TRBV6-1 to TRBJ1-5; tentative D call: TRBD1 (6 bases). The CDR3 loop spans 13 amino acids. The ends were cut back, 7 bases at V and 3 bases at J, with 10 bases in the middle. In germline, CDR1 is MNHNS, CDR2 SASEGT. CDR3 residues: CASTGQHNQPQHF. CDR3 in DNA: TGTGCCAGCACAGGACAGCACAATCAGCCCCAGCATTTT.

This chain links TRBV5-8 with TRBJ1-1; 9 nucleotides align to TRBD1. Germline CDR1 and CDR2: SGHTS and YDEGEE. Unmatched junction bases numbered 4, after V lost 0 bases and J lost 7 bases. This CDR3 is 14 amino acids long. The CDR3: CASSLGTGAVEAFF. For the CDR3, the DNA is TGTGCCAGCAGCTTGGGGACAGGGGCCGTTGAAGCTTTCTTT.

This clone was observed a few times. This sequence joins TRBV28 and TRBJ1-5; D remains ambiguous. The CDR3 runs to 11 residues. The germline CDR1 and CDR2 sequences are MDHEN and SYDVKM. V lost 8 bases, J lost 5 bases, and 7 bases lay in between. Here the CDR3 reads CASGRHQPQHF. The CDR3 nucleotides read TGTGCCAGCGGGCGCCATCAGCCCCAGCATTTT.

The V call is TRBV7-9, the J call TRBJ2-1; possibly TRBD2 for D (5 bases). The CDR3 is 14 residues long. Trimming left V 8 bases short and J 6 bases short, with 17 bases between. Germline CDR1 is SEHNR and CDR2 is FQNEAQ (reference sequence). CDR3 coding DNA: TGTGCCAGCGGTTCCGGGAATACTATCAATGAGCAGTTCTTC. This gives the protein CASGSGNTINEQFF.

V usage is TRBV5-1 and J usage is TRBJ2-5; 7 bases are a match to TRBD1. V lost 4 bases and J lost 4; bases outside the gene matches: 4. The CDR3 consists of 13 residues. Germline V gene lookup returns CDR1 SGHRS and CDR2 YFSETQ. The CDR3 coding sequence is TGCGCCAGCAGCCTAAGACAGGGAGAGACCCAGTACTTC. It is translated as CASSLRQGETQYF.

The CDR3 is CASSRQGGSNQPQHF. The CDR3 coding sequence is TGTGCCAGTAGTAGGCAGGGCGGTAGCAATCAGCCCCAGCATTTT. The rearrangement uses TRBV19 and TRBJ1-5, with a weak D call TRBD1 (5 bases). Trimming pared 4 bases from V and 0 bases from J, leaving 10 bases between. CDR1 and CDR2 (germline): LNHDA, SQIVND (reference sequence). The CDR3 sequence is 15 residues long. The variable domain in full, completed from reference TRBV19 and TRBJ1-5, reads DGGITQSPKYLFRKEGQNVTLSCEQNLNHDAMYWYRQDPGQGLRLIYYSQIVNDFQKGDIAEGYSVSREKKESFPLTVTSAQKNPTAFYLCASSRQGGSNQPQHFGDGTRLSIL.

This chain connects TRBV30 to TRBJ1-5; D is possibly TRBD1 (5 bases). V shed 2 bases and J shed 6 bases, with 11 bases lying between them. The CDR3 length is 13 residues. Germline V gene sequence: CDR1 GTSNPN, CDR2 SVGIG (reference sequence). The CDR3 bases are TGTGCCTGGAGTACCGGGGGTGCTCAGCCCCAGCATTTT. Protein product: CAWSTGGAQPQHF.

The chain is built from TRBV5-4 and TRBJ2-7, with D unresolved. CDR1 and CDR2 (germline): SGHNT, YYREEE (reference sequence). Trimming took 6 bases from V and 6 from J, leaving 13 bases between them. This CDR3 is built from 12 residues. In nucleotides, the CDR3 is TGTGCCAGCACCCCTAAGCGTCGCGAGCAGTACGTC. The encoded protein is CASTPKRREQYV.

A word on this clone: The sample holds other DNA sequences that translate to the same CDR3. V is TRBV5-1 and J is TRBJ2-2; tentatively, D is TRBD1 (5 bases). The germline V gene encodes CDR1 SGHRS and CDR2 YFSETQ. The CDR3 length is 13 residues. V was shortened by 4 bases and J by 4 bases, with 8 bases between the two germline ends. Written as DNA, the CDR3 is TGCGCCAGCAGCCCCCAGGGCACCGGGGAGCTGTTTTTT. It codes for CASSPQGTGELFF. Full variable domain (missing parts from reference TRBV5-1 and TRBJ2-2): KAGVTQTPRYLIKTRGQQVTLSCSPISGHRSVSWYQQTPGQGLQFLFEYFSETQRNKGNFPGRFSGRQFSNSRSEMNVSTLELGDSALYLCASSPQGTGELFFGEGSRLTVL.

The chain uses TRBV18 and TRBJ1-3; the D gene is possibly TRBD1 (5 bases). CDR1 KGHSH and CDR2 LQKENI come from the germline V gene. Trimming removed 3 bases at V and 0 bases at J, with 12 bases between. The CDR3 extends over 16 amino acids. CDR3 amino acids: CASSPYDSSSGNTIYF. The CDR3 DNA sequence: TGTGCCAGCTCACCTTACGACAGCAGCTCTGGAAACACCATATATTTT.

This clone was seen a few times. This rearrangement joins TRBV6-1 to TRBJ1-2, with 8 bases lining up with TRBD1. V lost 8 bases to trimming and J lost 8 bases; unmatched junction nucleotides: 4. CDR1 and CDR2 from the germline V gene are MNHNS and SASEGT. The CDR3 extends over 11 amino acids. The CDR3: CASSRGLGYTF. CDR3 DNA sequence: TGTGCCAGCTCCAGGGGGCTAGGCTACACCTTC.

This rearrangement joins TRBV7-9 to TRBJ2-7; 7 bases agree with TRBD2. The germline V gene has CDR1 SEHNR and CDR2 FQNEAQ (reference sequence). The CDR3 is 13 residues long. J gave up 7 bases and V 6 bases, and 9 bases lay outside the gene matches. The CDR3 DNA reads as TGTGCCAGCAGGGGGTGGGGGGGACTGGAGCAGTACTTC. Translated, it gives CASRGWGGLEQYF.

This chain joins TRBV6-1 and TRBJ2-5; 9 bases fit TRBD1. J was trimmed by 4 bases and V by 6 bases; bases with no gene match: 9. CDR1 MNHNS and CDR2 SASEGT come from the germline V gene. CDR3 length equals 15 residues. CDR3 protein: CASSGTGTGIETQYF. CDR3 bases: TGTGCCAGCAGCGGGACCGGGACAGGGATAGAGACCCAGTACTTC.

This clone was counted a few times. The rearrangement uses TRBV5-1 and TRBJ2-1, with D possibly matching TRBD1 (5 bases). CDR1 and CDR2 from the germline V gene are SGHRS and YFSETQ. Trimming pared 1 base from V and 8 bases from J, leaving 13 bases between. The CDR3 loop spans 14 amino acids. CDR3 coding DNA: TGCGCCAGCAGCTTGAGCTGGGGCCGGGATGAGCAGTTCTTC. As protein: CASSLSWGRDEQFF.

The V call is TRBV7-2, the J call TRBJ2-3; TRBD2 agrees at 12 bases. CDR1 is SGHTA and CDR2 is FQGNSA in the germline V gene. The CDR3 runs 19 residues. V was pared by 5 bases and J by 2 bases, with 14 bases of the junction left unmatched. The CDR3 here is CASSLRTSGTDVFTDTQYF. The CDR3 DNA follows: TGTGCCAGCAGCCTAAGGACTAGCGGGACAGATGTATTCACAGATACGCAGTATTTT.

A word on this clone: Germline is not matched at one junction end, which may reflect a read error. The chain has TRBV7-7 and TRBJ2-2, with a possible D match to TRBD2 (5 bases). Germline V gene data show CDR1 as SSHAT and CDR2 as FNYEAQ (reference sequence). This CDR3 has 14 residues. CDR3 in DNA: TGTGCTAGCAGCGCGGGCTATCACACCGGGGAGCTGTTTTTT. This codes for CASSAGYHTGELFF.

The chain is built from TRBV7-9 and TRBJ1-1; D might be TRBD1 (5 bases). The germline CDR1 and CDR2 sequences are SEHNR and FQNEAQ (reference sequence). The CDR3 has 15 amino acids. The germline V and J ends were trimmed by 6 bases and 1 base, with 15 bases remaining between them. The CDR3 DNA reads TGTGCCAGCAGAAAGGAGGGACGAAAGAACACTGAAGCTTTCTTT. Translated: CASRKEGRKNTEAFF.

Here the CDR3 DNA reads TGTGCCAGCGTGGACAGGGAAGCTTTCTTT. This translates into CASVDREAFF. The chain employs TRBV7-9 and TRBJ1-1, with 7 bases that match TRBD1. Trimming removed 8 bases from V and 8 bases from J; junction bases left unmatched: 2. CDR1 is SEHNR and CDR2 is FQNEAQ in the germline V gene (reference sequence). The CDR3 has 10 amino acids.

The rearrangement links TRBV7-3 to TRBJ2-1; D uncertain. CDR1 and CDR2 from the germline V gene are SGHTA and FQGTGA. V was pared by 2 bases and J by 5 bases, with 13 bases between. The CDR3 sequence is 15 residues long. The CDR3 nucleotides read TGTGCCAGCAGCTTACACCTGACTGGAAACAATGAGCAGTTCTTC. Translating gives CASSLHLTGNNEQFF.